Below are 6 T cell receptor beta chains sequenced from a single sample in a study of technical replicates of blood from a handful of donors. TCRdb's copy holds only in-frame clones and misses some; the assay was immunoSEQ multiplex PCR. Of over 60,000 clones listed, over 85% are singletons. The sample comprised PBMCs. Source of these receptors: a human donor in good health. Some clones in this sample may be carry-over from other donors' samples.

V and J are TRBV30 and TRBJ1-4; 8 nucleotides match TRBD1. Trimming cost V 3 bases and J 5 bases; bases outside gene matches: 5. Germline assignment: CDR1 GTSNPN and CDR2 SVGIG (reference sequence). The CDR3 runs to 14 residues. In DNA form, the CDR3 reads TGTGCCTGGAGGCCGGACAGGGAGAATGAAAAACTGTTTTTT. Residues: CAWRPDRENEKLFF.

The chain links TRBV9 to TRBJ1-2; D is undetermined. V was clipped by 1 base and J by 6 bases, with 7 bases between them. This CDR3 spans 12 amino acids. The germline V gene encodes CDR1 SGDLS and CDR2 YYNGEE. The CDR3 protein is CASSVQHDGYTF. The CDR3, as DNA: TGTGCCAGCAGCGTACAACATGATGGCTACACCTTC.

This clone has only one observation. The V and J genes are TRBV6-4 and TRBJ2-2; 8 nucleotides agree with TRBD2. CDR3 length equals 15 residues. J was trimmed by 4 bases and V by 3 bases; bases with no gene match: 4. CDR1 is MRHNA and CDR2 is SNTAGT in the germline V gene. CDR3 in amino acids: CASSEAGGGTGELFF. The CDR3 DNA follows: TGTGCCAGCAGTGAGGCGGGAGGTGGCACCGGGGAGCTGTTTTTT.

This chain joins TRBV7-3 and TRBJ1-3; D perhaps matches TRBD1 (6 bases). The CDR3 runs to 15 residues. V lost 5 bases and J 4 bases, leaving 15 bases between the germline ends. Germline V CDR1 and CDR2: SGHTA, FQGTGA. CDR3: CASSPVGGQGNTIYF. CDR3 coding DNA: TGTGCCAGCAGCCCTGTGGGGGGGCAAGGAAACACCATATATTTT. The variable domain in full, completed from reference TRBV7-3 and TRBJ1-3, reads GAGVSQTPSNKVTEKGKYVELRCDPISGHTALYWYRQSLGQGPEFLIYFQGTGAADDSGLPNDRFFAVRPEGSVSTLKIQRTERGDSAVYLCASSPVGGQGNTIYFGEGSWLTVV.

The chain carries TRBV7-2 and TRBJ1-5; TRBD1 aligns across 9 bases. This CDR3 contains 18 residues. CDR1 and CDR2 from the germline V gene are SGHTA and FQGNSA. V lost 4 bases to trimming and J lost 7 bases; unmatched junction nucleotides: 17. CDR3 in amino acids: CASSSTGTGYLVGQPQHF. The CDR3 nucleotides read TGTGCCAGCAGCTCTACGGGGACAGGGTATTTGGTTGGGCAGCCCCAGCATTTT.

This clone was seen once. This sequence joins TRBV11-3 and TRBJ2-1, with TRBD1 matching 7 bases. Germline CDR1 and CDR2: SGHNT and YENEEA. The trim removed 5 bases at V and 3 bases at J, leaving 7 bases unmatched. The CDR3 sequence is 15 residues long. The CDR3 region has the DNA TGTGCCAGCAGCCCTACAGGGGAGAGCTACAATGAGCAGTTCTTC. It is translated as CASSPTGESYNEQFF.